What follows are 20 T cell receptor beta chains derived from one specimen sequenced in a study of blood T cell repertoires in COVID-19. Generated by immunoSEQ multiplex PCR, the TCRdb table keeps only in-frame clones and is missing some. Among fewer than 85,000 clones listed, 65% to 80% were seen once. The material sequenced was peripheral blood. The source is a woman older than 75 with active or convalescent COVID-19.

Comments on this clone: This sample includes further DNA sequences coding for the same CDR3. This sequence joins TRBV30 and TRBJ1-3, with a weak D call TRBD1 (5 bases). CDR1 and CDR2 (germline): GTSNPN, SVGIG (reference sequence). The CDR3 has 13 amino acids. V was cut by 2 bases and J by 2 bases, with 7 bases left in between. This chain's CDR3 is CAWSTGAGNTIYF. The CDR3 region has the DNA TGTGCCTGGAGTACAGGAGCTGGAAACACCATATATTTT.

The rearrangement joins TRBV10-3 to TRBJ2-7; tentatively, D is TRBD1 (6 bases). The V gene lost 5 bases and the J gene lost 1 base, with 15 bases spanning the gap. The V gene's germline CDR1 is ENHRY and CDR2 SYGVKD. The length of the CDR3 is 15 residues. The CDR3 reads CAISNQQTGSYEQYF. Written as DNA, the CDR3 is TGTGCCATCAGTAACCAGCAAACAGGGTCCTACGAGCAGTACTTC.

V usage is TRBV19 and J usage is TRBJ1-1; D gene unclear. Trimming took 7 bases from V and 5 from J, leaving 20 bases between them. The CDR3 has 15 amino acids. Looked up from germline, CDR1 is LNHDA and CDR2 is SQIVND (reference sequence). As DNA, the CDR3 is TGTGCCAGTATCCCGATTGACTACCCGGGAACTGAAGCTTTCTTT. Amino acids: CASIPIDYPGTEAFF.

The J gene is TRBJ2-2, the V gene TRBV19; 7 bases align to TRBD2. The J segment lost 6 bases and the V segment lost 3 bases, leaving 10 bases of the junction unmatched. The CDR3 extends over 16 amino acids. Per germline, CDR1 LNHDA and CDR2 SQIVND (reference sequence). DNA of the CDR3: TGTGCCAGTAGTATGAGGGGAGGGTTGGTCGCCGGGGAGCTGTTTTTT. Its translation: CASSMRGGLVAGELFF.

The table lists this clone with many counts. Distinct nucleotide sequences in the sample also encode this CDR3. The chain uses TRBV19 and TRBJ2-1; a possible D gene is TRBD1 (5 bases). This CDR3 is built from 13 residues. V was pared by 1 base and J by 6 bases, with 7 bases between. Germline V gives CDR1 LNHDA, CDR2 SQIVND (reference sequence). The CDR3 DNA reads as TGTGCCAGTAGTATAGGGACAAGCAATGAGCAGTTCTTC. It specifies CASSIGTSNEQFF.

This clone was detected only once. V and J are TRBV4-3 and TRBJ2-7; D uncertain. The CDR3 covers 14 residues. V was pared by 0 bases and J by 0 bases, with 6 bases between. CDR1 and CDR2 (germline): LGHNA, YSLEER. CDR3 region: CASSQEYSSYEQYF. In DNA, the CDR3 is TGCGCCAGCAGCCAAGAATACAGCTCCTACGAGCAGTACTTC.

The chain uses TRBV6-4 and TRBJ2-3; the match to TRBD1 covers 8 bases. CDR3 size: 14 residues. Germline CDR1 and CDR2: MRHNA and SNTAGT. The V and J ends lost 6 bases and 4 bases, in that order; junction bases with no gene match: 6. The CDR3 DNA reads TGTGCCAGCAGCGGACAGGGAGATGCAGATACGCAGTATTTT. It is translated as CASSGQGDADTQYF.

The chain is built from TRBV28 and TRBJ2-3; TRBD1 might be the D (6 bases). Trimming left V 7 bases short and J 7 bases short, with 24 bases between. Germline V gene lookup returns CDR1 MDHEN and CDR2 SYDVKM. This CDR3 is built from 16 residues. DNA of the CDR3: TGTGCCAGCACCCAACCCCCCAGCAAACAGGGCTATACGCAGTATTTT. Translated, it gives CASTQPPSKQGYTQYF.

J is TRBJ2-7 and V is TRBV4-3; TRBD2 is a possible D gene (6 bases). Germline loops: CDR1 LGHNA, CDR2 YSLEER. The V end lost 1 base, the J end lost 4 bases, and 8 bases lay between the germline ends. The CDR3 consists of 13 residues. The CDR3 DNA reads TGCGCCAGCAGCCAAGCGGGGGAGTACGAGCAGTACTTC. Its translation: CASSQAGEYEQYF.

This clone has just a few counts. The chain carries TRBV19 and TRBJ1-3; 9 bases line up with TRBD1. The CDR3 runs to 16 residues. Germline V gene lookup returns CDR1 LNHDA and CDR2 SQIVND (reference sequence). Trimming took 3 bases from V and 4 from J; bases not matched to a gene: 7. The CDR3 loop is CASSITGTGTGNTIYF. Here the CDR3 DNA reads TGTGCCAGTAGTATTACCGGGACAGGGACGGGAAACACCATATATTTT.

V is TRBV19 and J is TRBJ1-6; D possibly corresponds to TRBD1 (6 bases). The CDR3 totals 16 residues. From germline, CDR1 is LNHDA and CDR2 SQIVND (reference sequence). V was clipped by 6 bases and J by 2 bases, with 14 bases between them. CDR3 coding DNA: TGTGCCAGTAGCCTCACAGGGAACCCCTATAATTCACCCCTCCACTTT. Translating it yields CASSLTGNPYNSPLHF. The full variable domain, rest sourced from reference TRBV19 and TRBJ1-6, is DGGITQSPKYLFRKEGQNVTLSCEQNLNHDAMYWYRQDPGQGLRLIYYSQIVNDFQKGDIAEGYSVSREKKESFPLTVTSAQKNPTAFYLCASSLTGNPYNSPLHFGNGTRLTVT.

This clone was detected once. This sequence joins TRBV5-5 and TRBJ2-3; 9 bases map to TRBD1. The germline CDR1 and CDR2 sequences are SGHKS and YYEKEE (reference sequence). The CDR3 has 16 amino acids. The V and J ends lost 6 bases and 6 bases, in that order; junction bases with no gene match: 14. The CDR3 region is CASIKTGTGTLDTQYF. The CDR3 region has the DNA TGTGCCAGCATCAAAACCGGGACAGGGACACTGGATACGCAGTATTTT.

The chain recombines TRBV9 with TRBJ2-2, with 14 bases that match TRBD2. V gave up 3 bases and J gave up 8 bases; unmatched junction bases: 12. This CDR3 is 18 amino acids long. The germline V gene encodes CDR1 SGDLS and CDR2 YYNGEE. The DNA of the CDR3 is TGTGCCAGCAGCGCCTTTACCGGGACTAGCGGGGGAATTGGGGAGCTGTTTTTT. Translating it yields CASSAFTGTSGGIGELFF.

The V and J genes are TRBV14 and TRBJ1-1, with TRBD1 as a possible D gene (6 bases). The germline CDR1 and CDR2 sequences are SGHDN and FVKESK. This CDR3 is 15 amino acids long. Trimming took off 2 bases at V and 0 bases at J, with 10 bases between the two ends. Here the CDR3 reads CASSQQGFMNTEAFF. CDR3 DNA: TGTGCCAGCAGCCAACAGGGGTTTATGAACACTGAAGCTTTCTTT.

This chain connects TRBV6-2 or TRBV6-3 to TRBJ1-5, with D perhaps matching TRBD1 (5 bases). The V end was cut by 0 bases, the J end by 6 bases, with 12 bases between. The CDR3 is 15 amino acids. CDR1 and CDR2 (germline): MNHEY, SVGEGT. CDR3 residues: CASSYSGGVGQPQHF. The CDR3 bases are TGTGCCAGCAGTTACTCCGGGGGAGTCGGTCAGCCCCAGCATTTT.

The chain joins TRBV5-4 to TRBJ2-1; 12 nucleotides align to TRBD2. Germline V gene lookup returns CDR1 SGHNT and CDR2 YYREEE (reference sequence). The CDR3 consists of 15 residues. After removal of 4 bases from V and 7 bases from J, the junction contained 6 bases not matched to a gene. CDR3 region: CASSPTSGGLNEQFF. For the CDR3, the DNA is TGTGCCAGCAGCCCAACTAGCGGGGGGTTGAATGAGCAGTTCTTC.

This clone was seen a handful of times. V is TRBV7-2 and J is TRBJ2-1; 11 bases are shared with TRBD2. V shed 4 bases, J shed 4 bases, and the junction held 6 bases outside the gene matches. Germline V CDR1 and CDR2: SGHTA, FQGNSA. The CDR3 runs to 16 residues. CDR3 region: CASSSLLAGAYNEQFF. The CDR3, as DNA: TGTGCCAGCAGCTCCCTACTAGCGGGGGCGTACAATGAGCAGTTCTTC.

The chain recombines TRBV10-3 with TRBJ1-5; 7 nucleotides match TRBD1. The CDR3 totals 14 residues. Germline V gene lookup returns CDR1 ENHRY and CDR2 SYGVKD. The J segment lost 1 base and the V segment lost 10 bases, leaving 7 bases of the junction unmatched. In nucleotides, the CDR3 is TGTGCCACGGGGCTAGGGGGCAGCAATCAGCCCCAGCATTTT. Translating gives CATGLGGSNQPQHF.

This chain connects TRBV5-1 to TRBJ1-2; 7 bases line up with TRBD1. The CDR3 extends over 15 amino acids. Germline V lookup: CDR1 SGHRS, CDR2 YFSETQ. V gave up 0 bases and J gave up 3 bases; unmatched junction bases: 5. CDR3 sequence (DNA): TGCGCCAGCAGCTTGGACAGGGGAGACCACTATGGCTACACCTTC. Translation gives CASSLDRGDHYGYTF.

The rearrangement links TRBV5-3 to TRBJ2-7, with 9 bases identical to TRBD1. TRBV5-3 belongs to the ORF category, with a function that is uncertain. V lost 2 bases to trimming and J lost 5 bases; unmatched junction nucleotides: 2. The CDR3 totals 13 residues. This chain's CDR3 is CARSLQGAHEQYF. The DNA of the CDR3 is TGTGCCAGAAGCTTACAGGGGGCCCACGAGCAGTACTTC.